This T cell receptor (beta chain) was retrieved from a study of identifying expanded T cells in peripheral blood (dated by TCRdb to between 2018 and 2021). Some background on the complete study: Technical replicates were generated by sequencing separate aliquots of the same genomic DNA pool, and four replicates were compared pairwise. What the work shows at the level of the full study, not this receptor alone: The authors expected biological variance in healthy repertoires might increase further over much longer intervals such as months to years. Across all healthy-donor time intervals, the beta-binomial model significantly lowered both the number of clones called differentially abundant and the false-positive rate. Between technical replicates the binomial model flagged 1 to 1.5 differentially abundant clones, whereas over around two weeks the binomial model flagged about 15 and over approximately four weeks around 18. Variance in clone template counts between approximately two-week samples significantly increased with total template count across all healthy donors.

There are a few counts of this clone. This clone's antigen is unknown. No base-level quality is on record; no much larger clone is a single base apart. The germline V gene encodes CDR1 LGHNA and CDR2 YSLEER. V and J are trimmed by 4 bases and 0 bases, and the gene matches miss 2 bases of the junction. Spanning cysteine to phenylalanine, the CDR3 consists of 16 amino acids. The retained sequence is limited to the CDR3, 48 bases, with the frame set at the first base. During the collection period, no immune events, such as infections, were documented for the healthy donors. Time-dependent variance in a beta-binomial model of T-cell clone differential abundance was calibrated using healthy-donor blood repertoires as a training cohort. The training cohort was composed of 10 or so healthy donors, 3 female and 7 male. An age range of about 25 to 64 years, with an average of approximately 43 years, was recorded for the donors. Whole blood from each healthy donor was obtained from a commercial supplier and was collected at three time points around 13 days apart. For immunosequencing, genomic DNA was extracted from whole blood that had not been sorted.

TCRbeta CDR3 regions were profiled with the immunoSEQ Assay using bias-controlled multiplex PCR amplification of genomic DNA. On the study's bioinformatics: To quantify the absolute abundance of each unique TCRbeta CDR3 region, the sequences were collapsed and filtered. Differential abundance was assessed using a binomial (Fisher-equivalent) model and a beta-binomial model in which time-dependent variance fitted from healthy donors was added. Clones with fewer than 5 combined templates were removed, and differential abundance was called for clones with a Benjamini-Hochberg FDR below 0.01. The form v = (b*log(k)+a)^2 was used to model beta-binomial variance as a function of total template count across the two samples. Imported from immuneACCESS, the table was reduced by TCRdb to in-frame sequences with V and J called. These copies leave out some clones; in studies compared against another copy, an unresolved V gene accounts for under half, and the cause of the remainder is not known. V, J and clone size are taken as reported in that table, and D and trimming were inferred from the DNA itself. Recorded for this sample are around 120,000 clones; roughly 91% of them occurred a single time. The ten largest account for about 16% of the sample.

The V gene is TRBV4-3 and the J gene is TRBJ2-6, and TRBD2 matches 8 of the central bases. This sequence originates from a person aged 18 to 75 in good health. The specimen sequenced was blood. CDR3 loop: CASSPGGDSGANVLTF. In nucleotide form, the sequence is TGCGCCAGCAGCCCCGGGGGGGACTCTGGGGCCAACGTCCTGACTTTC.